This TCR beta chain was sequenced for a study of spatial heterogeneity in lung cancer (dated by TCRdb to about 2019). Background for the entire study: Beta-chain transcripts were consistently detected in greater numbers than alpha-chain transcripts, which likely reflects a higher abundance of beta-chain transcripts. TCR transcript counts in tumor regions correlated strongly with a T cell transcriptional module score from matched bulk RNA-seq. In the raw uncorrected reads, each unique combination of TCR and UMI appeared more than ten times on average. In non-small cell lung cancer, the study made a quantitative comparison of TCR alpha and beta repertoires among multiple tumor regions, matched nontumor lung and blood. TCR repertoire features were related to nonsynonymous mutation counts determined by whole-exome sequencing of tumor tissue. At surgery, both alpha and beta chains were TCR-sequenced in 200 to 250 tumor regions, roughly 64 matched nontumor lung samples and over 50 PBMC samples.

From the germline V gene, CDR1 is SGHTA and CDR2 is FQGNSA. From V the trimming removes 8 bases and from J it removes 5 bases, while the gene matches leave 14 bases of the junction unaccounted for. From its cysteine to its phenylalanine, the CDR3 spans 15 amino acids. The retained sequence is limited to the CDR3, 45 bases, with the frame set at the first base. The library was prepared using 5' RACE. Sequencing relied on a NextSeq 500. To allow correction of PCR and sequencing errors, the TCR library protocol tagged every TCR cDNA molecule with a unique molecular identifier. In the paper's pipeline: Decombinator tools were used for TCR identification, UMI-based error correction and CDR3 extraction. Expanded TCRs were defined as those above a frequency of 2 per 1,000, corresponding to the top 1% of the tumor frequency distribution. Expanded tumor TCRs were classed as regional if statistically deemed absent (corrected P<0.05) from at least one tumor region, otherwise ubiquitous. Renyi diversity was calculated using the R vegan package after each repertoire was subsampled 100 times to 5,000 TCRs. CDR3 similarity networks were built from amino acid triplet string-kernel similarity, with CDR3s being connected when pairwise similarity was above 0.82. Through fastp at Q25 and MiXCR, TCRdb rebuilt clones from the public reads, retaining in-frame beta chains. Records with the same CDR3 protein are collapsed into one entry carrying the most frequent genes and DNA. The V and J calls were determined by TCRdb, not by the authors. The sample table records around 9,600 distinct CDR3 sequences; 5% to 6.5% of these occur just once. Clones ranked in the top ten supply over 20% of the sample.

The paper's findings and limits, for the study overall: The count of ubiquitous expanded TCRs correlated with the count of ubiquitous nonsynonymous mutations, and the count of regional expanded TCRs correlated with the count of regional nonsynonymous mutations. The number of expanded intratumoral alpha and beta TCRs correlated with the tumor nonsynonymous mutation count. Estimated TCR-seq coverage of tumor T cells was only about 7.4% for alpha chains and around 13% for beta chains. Additional single-cell paired TCR alpha and beta sequencing was considered necessary to confirm, at a functional level, the hypothesis that regional TCRs recognize regional mutations.

Per the publication, the time point label means: sample taken at primary tumor resection. Donors were around 69 patients with early-stage, untreated non-small cell lung cancer from the lung TRACERx cohort. Without any cell sorting, TCR sequencing was performed on whole RNA extracted either from tumor and nontumor lung tissue or from cryopreserved PBMC samples. Only patients for whom sufficient RNA was available from at least two tumor regions were selected for TCR sequencing. A lung pathologist reviewed the tumor and adjacent nontumor lung specimens before the specimens were selected. This clonotype is characterized as medium-sized (0.01 to 0.1%). Which antigen it targets is not known. No base qualities exist here, and no much larger clone lies one base off it.

This clonotype was sampled from a female donor with early-stage non-small cell lung cancer. Material: lung tumor tissue, obtained at surgery. The V gene is TRBV7-2 and the J gene is TRBJ2-5, and TRBD2 matches 7 of the central bases. The DNA is as follows: TGTGCCAGCCAAAAGACTAGCCAGTATGTGGAGACCCAGTACTTC. Its product reads: CASQKTSQYVETQYF.